This record covers a single T cell receptor (beta chain). The germline gives CDR1 MNHNY, CDR2 SVGAGI (reference sequence). This CDR3 spans 13 amino acids. V was cut by 0 bases and J by 7 bases, with 9 bases left in between. Method: immunoSEQ multiplex PCR; TCRdb's copy keeps in-frame clones and lacks some. This sample yields roughly 550,000 clones, of which around 82% are seen a single time; more than 0.01% belongs to the top ten. This sample stems from a study of shared T cell receptors in the human thymus. In addition, the sample was reused for a study of human thymus T cells. That report notes: Immunologically healthy infants in Finland undergoing congenital heart defect surgery were the donors. The thymus tissue came from resections taken during corrective heart surgery. V and J genes seemed to be used with bias in thymic and blood repertoires. The related literature has documented a marked overlap of thymic repertoires among unrelated individuals.

Sequencing was performed on thymocytes. V usage is TRBV6-6 and J usage is TRBJ1-2; tentative D call: TRBD1 (6 bases). This receptor was taken from a boy in the first two years of life with a congenital heart defect. CDR3 sequence: CASSYSAGAGYTF. The CDR3 DNA sequence: TGTGCCAGCAGTTACTCGGCAGGGGCTGGCTACACCTTC.